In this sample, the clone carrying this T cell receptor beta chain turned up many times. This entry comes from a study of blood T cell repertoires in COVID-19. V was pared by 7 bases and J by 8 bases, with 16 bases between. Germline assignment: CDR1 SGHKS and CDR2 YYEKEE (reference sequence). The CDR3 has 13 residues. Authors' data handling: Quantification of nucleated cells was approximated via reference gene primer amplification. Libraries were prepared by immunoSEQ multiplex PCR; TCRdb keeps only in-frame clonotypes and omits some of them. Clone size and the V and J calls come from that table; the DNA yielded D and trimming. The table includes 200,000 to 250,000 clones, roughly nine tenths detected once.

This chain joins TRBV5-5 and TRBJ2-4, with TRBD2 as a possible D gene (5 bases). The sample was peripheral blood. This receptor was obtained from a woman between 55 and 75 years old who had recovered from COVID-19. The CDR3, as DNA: TGTGCCAGCCGAGAGAGGGCTAGGGACATTCAGTACTTC. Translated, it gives CASRERARDIQYF.